The T cell receptor beta chain under discussion was sequenced for a study of blood T cells in healthy people across ages. The study's findings and limits: Both naive CD4+ cell counts and diversity were greater in long-lived donors than in aged donors.

A second roughly 6 to 12 cycle PCR used barcoded and J-beta primers. TCRdb reprocessed the 5' RACE reads via MiXCR and lists one record per CDR3 protein. Among about 640,000 distinct CDR3 sequences, approximately 59% were seen once, and the ten largest hold roughly 34%. CDR1 is SGHDT and CDR2 is YYEEEE in the germline V gene. Trimming removed 4 bases from V and 3 bases from J; junction bases left unmatched: 6. The CDR3 is 15 amino acids. As concerns this clonotype: Antigen unknown.

V and J are TRBV5-6 and TRBJ1-2, with 10 bases aligning to TRBD1. Sequences were obtained from blood. This clonotype originated in a man in his 60s in good health. The CDR3 DNA sequence: TGTGCCAGCAGCCCCGGGACAGGGGTTCACTATGGCTACACCTTC. It specifies CASSPGTGVHYGYTF.